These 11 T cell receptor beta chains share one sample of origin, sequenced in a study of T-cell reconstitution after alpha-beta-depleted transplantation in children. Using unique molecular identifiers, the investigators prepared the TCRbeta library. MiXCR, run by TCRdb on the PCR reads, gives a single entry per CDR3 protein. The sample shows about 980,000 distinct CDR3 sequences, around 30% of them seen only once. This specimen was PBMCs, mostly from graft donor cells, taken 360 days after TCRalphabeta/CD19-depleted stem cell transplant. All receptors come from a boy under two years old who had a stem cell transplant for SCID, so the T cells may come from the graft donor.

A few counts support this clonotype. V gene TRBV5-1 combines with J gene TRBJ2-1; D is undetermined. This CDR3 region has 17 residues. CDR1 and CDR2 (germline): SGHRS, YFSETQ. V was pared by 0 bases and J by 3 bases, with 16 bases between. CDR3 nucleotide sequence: TGCGCCAGCAGCTTGGCCCCTCCCGTACCTAACTACAATGAGCAGTTCTTC. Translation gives CASSLAPPVPNYNEQFF.

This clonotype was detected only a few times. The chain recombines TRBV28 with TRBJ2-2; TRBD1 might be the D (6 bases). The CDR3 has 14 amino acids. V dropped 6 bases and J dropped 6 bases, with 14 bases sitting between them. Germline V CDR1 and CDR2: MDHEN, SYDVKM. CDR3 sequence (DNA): TGTGCCAGCAGCCTCCGGGCAGGGGCCGGGGAGCTGTTTTTT. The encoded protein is CASSLRAGAGELFF.

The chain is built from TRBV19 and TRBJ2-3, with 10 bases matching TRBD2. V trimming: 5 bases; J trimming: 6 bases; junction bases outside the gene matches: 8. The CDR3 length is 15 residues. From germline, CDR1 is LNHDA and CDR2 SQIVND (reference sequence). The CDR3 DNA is TGTGCCAGTAGTCCTACTAGCGGGGCGGCGGATACGCAGTATTTT. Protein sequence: CASSPTSGAADTQYF. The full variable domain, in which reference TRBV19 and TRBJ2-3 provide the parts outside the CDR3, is DGGITQSPKYLFRKEGQNVTLSCEQNLNHDAMYWYRQDPGQGLRLIYYSQIVNDFQKGDIAEGYSVSREKKESFPLTVTSAQKNPTAFYLCASSPTSGAADTQYFGPGTRLTVL.

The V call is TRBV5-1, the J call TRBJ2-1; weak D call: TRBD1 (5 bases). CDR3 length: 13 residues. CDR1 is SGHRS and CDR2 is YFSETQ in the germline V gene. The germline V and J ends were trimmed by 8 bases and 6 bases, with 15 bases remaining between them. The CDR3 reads CASTTTARNEQFF. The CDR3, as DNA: TGCGCCAGTACGACGACAGCGCGCAATGAGCAGTTCTTC.

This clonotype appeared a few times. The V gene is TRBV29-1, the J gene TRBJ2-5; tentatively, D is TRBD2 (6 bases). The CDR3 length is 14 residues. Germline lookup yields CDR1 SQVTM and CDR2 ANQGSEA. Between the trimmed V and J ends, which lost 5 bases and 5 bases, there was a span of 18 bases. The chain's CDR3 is CSVSRRAKVETQYF. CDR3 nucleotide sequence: TGCAGCGTTTCCCGGAGGGCGAAGGTGGAGACCCAGTACTTC.

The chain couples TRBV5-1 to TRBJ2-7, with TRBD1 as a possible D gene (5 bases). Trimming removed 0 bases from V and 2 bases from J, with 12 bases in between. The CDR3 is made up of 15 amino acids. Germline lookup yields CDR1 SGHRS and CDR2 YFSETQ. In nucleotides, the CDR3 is TGCGCCAGCAGCTTGGCGGCAGGGCCTACCTACGAGCAGTACTTC. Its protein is CASSLAAGPTYEQYF.

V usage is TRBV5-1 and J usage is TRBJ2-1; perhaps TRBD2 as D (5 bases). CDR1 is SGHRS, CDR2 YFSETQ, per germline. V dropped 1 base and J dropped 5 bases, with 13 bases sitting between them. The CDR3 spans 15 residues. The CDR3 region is CASSLPRTGHNEQFF. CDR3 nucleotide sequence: TGCGCCAGCAGCTTGCCCAGGACTGGCCACAATGAGCAGTTCTTC. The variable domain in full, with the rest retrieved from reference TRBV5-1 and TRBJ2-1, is KAGVTQTPRYLIKTRGQQVTLSCSPISGHRSVSWYQQTPGQGLQFLFEYFSETQRNKGNFPGRFSGRQFSNSRSEMNVSTLELGDSALYLCASSLPRTGHNEQFFGPGTRLTVL.

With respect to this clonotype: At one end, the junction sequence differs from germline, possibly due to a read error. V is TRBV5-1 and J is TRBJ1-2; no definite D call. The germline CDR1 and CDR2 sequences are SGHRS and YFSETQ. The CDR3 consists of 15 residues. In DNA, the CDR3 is TGCGCCAGCAGCTTGGGCCCCTCCATTCGGTATGGCTGCACCTTC. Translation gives CASSLGPSIRYGCTF.

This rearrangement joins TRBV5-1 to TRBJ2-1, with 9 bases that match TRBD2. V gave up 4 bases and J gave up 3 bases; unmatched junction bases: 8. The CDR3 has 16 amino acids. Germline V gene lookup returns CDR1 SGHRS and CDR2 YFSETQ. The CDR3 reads CASSPVNSGSYNEQFF. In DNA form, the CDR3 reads TGCGCCAGCAGCCCAGTAAATAGCGGGAGCTACAATGAGCAGTTCTTC.

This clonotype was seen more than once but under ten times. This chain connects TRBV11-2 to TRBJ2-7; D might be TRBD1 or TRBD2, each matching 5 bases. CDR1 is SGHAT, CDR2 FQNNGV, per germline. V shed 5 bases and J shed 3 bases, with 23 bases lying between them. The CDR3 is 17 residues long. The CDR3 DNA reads TGTGCCAGCAGCGGACGTTGGGGGACCGGTTATAGCTACGAGCAGTACTTC. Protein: CASSGRWGTGYSYEQYF. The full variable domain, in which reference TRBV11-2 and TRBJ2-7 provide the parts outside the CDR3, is EAGVAQSPRYKIIEKRQSVAFWCNPISGHATLYWYQQILGQGPKLLIQFQNNGVVDDSQLPKDRFSAERLKGVDSTLKIQPAKLEDSAVYLCASSGRWGTGYSYEQYFGPGTRLTVT.

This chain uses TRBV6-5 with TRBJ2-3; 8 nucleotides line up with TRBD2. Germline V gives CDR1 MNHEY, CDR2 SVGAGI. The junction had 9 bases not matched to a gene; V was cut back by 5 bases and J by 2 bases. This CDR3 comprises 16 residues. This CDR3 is CASSNPGLGTTDTQYF. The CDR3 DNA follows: TGTGCCAGCAGTAACCCGGGACTAGGAACCACAGATACGCAGTATTTT.